These 21 T cell receptor beta chains came from one sample sequenced in a study of blood T cell repertoires in COVID-19 (TCRdb year 2020). Libraries were built with the immunoSEQ multiplex PCR assay. The source is immuneACCESS, and TCRdb retained only in-frame sequences with V and J called. Part of the clones is not carried over; for the studies checked, unresolved V genes explain less than half of this, and the remainder is unexplained. Within this sample are about 120,000 clones, with 75% to 85% of them counted one time only. Approximately 15% of the sample is held by the ten biggest clonotypes. The sample was peripheral blood. Every receptor here comes from a woman aged 60-70 years with acute or convalescent COVID-19.

The chain carries TRBV4-3 and TRBJ1-4, with 8 positions matching TRBD1. Germline V gives CDR1 LGHNA, CDR2 YSLEER. V was clipped by 1 base and J by 7 bases; unmatched bases: 5. The CDR3 spans 15 residues. The CDR3 DNA sequence: TGCGCCAGCAGCCAAGTGTCAGGGGGCTTTGAAAAACTGTTTTTT. Its protein is CASSQVSGGFEKLFF.

This chain links TRBV28 with TRBJ1-4; a weak D match, TRBD1 (6 bases). This CDR3 region has 15 residues. Germline V gives CDR1 MDHEN, CDR2 SYDVKM. V was clipped by 7 bases and J by 7 bases, with 19 bases between them. In DNA form, the CDR3 reads TGTGCCAGCAACTCTAGGGGGGGGCAATCTGAAAAACTGTTTTTT. It is translated as CASNSRGGQSEKLFF.

CDR3 protein: CASSPGQGGVPRSYEQYF. The DNA for the CDR3 is TGTGCCAGCAGCCCGGGACAGGGGGGCGTCCCCCGCTCCTACGAGCAGTACTTC. The chain carries TRBV11-2 and TRBJ2-7; the match to TRBD1 covers 11 bases. The germline V gene encodes CDR1 SGHAT and CDR2 FQNNGV. This CDR3 comprises 18 residues. V lost 5 bases to trimming and J lost 0 bases; unmatched junction nucleotides: 12.

The chain is built from TRBV3-1 (or the pseudogene TRBV3-2) and TRBJ1-1; TRBD1 aligns across 9 bases. This CDR3 contains 13 residues. J gave up 3 bases and V 4 bases, and 0 bases lay outside the gene matches. Per the germline V gene, CDR1 is LGHDT and CDR2 is YNNKEL (reference sequence). The CDR3 sequence: CASSRDRDTEAFF. DNA for the CDR3: TGTGCCAGCAGCCGGGACAGGGACACTGAAGCTTTCTTT.

V is TRBV7-9 and J is TRBJ1-2; 7 positions agree with TRBD1. V trimming: 1 base; J trimming: 7 bases; junction bases outside the gene matches: 3. The germline V gene encodes CDR1 SEHNR and CDR2 FQNEAQ (reference sequence). The CDR3 is made up of 13 amino acids. The CDR3 sequence is CASSLGQGSGYTF. CDR3 nucleotide sequence: TGTGCCAGCAGCTTAGGACAGGGCTCTGGCTACACCTTC.

CDR3 DNA sequence: TGTGCCAGCAGCAAAGAGAGGGACTATGGCTACACCTTC. Protein sequence: CASSKERDYGYTF. The rearrangement uses TRBV21-1 and TRBJ1-2. TRBV21-1 is a pseudogene segment. There are 13 residues in the CDR3.

The chain couples TRBV11-3 to TRBJ1-1; D ambiguous. CDR3 size: 14 residues. Germline V CDR1 and CDR2: SGHNT, YENEEA. The V end was cut by 3 bases, the J end by 4 bases, with 12 bases between. CDR3 DNA sequence: TGTGCCAGCAGCTTGAGGGAGGAGGGCACTGAAGCTTTCTTT. It specifies CASSLREEGTEAFF.

V is TRBV5-1 and J is TRBJ2-1, with D possibly matching TRBD1 (5 bases). Germline V gene lookup returns CDR1 SGHRS and CDR2 YFSETQ. CDR3 length: 13 residues. Trimming took off 3 bases at V and 7 bases at J, with 11 bases between the two ends. CDR3 residues: CASSYGAQNEQFF. The CDR3, as DNA: TGCGCCAGCAGCTATGGGGCTCAAAATGAGCAGTTCTTC.

V usage is TRBV19 and J usage is TRBJ2-2, with a weak D call TRBD1 (6 bases). The CDR3 totals 14 residues. CDR1 is LNHDA and CDR2 is SQIVND in the germline V gene (reference sequence). The V gene lost 8 bases and the J gene lost 2 bases, with 12 bases spanning the gap. The CDR3 reads CASQQGQNTGELFF. CDR3 DNA sequence: TGTGCCAGTCAACAGGGCCAAAACACCGGGGAGCTGTTTTTT.

This chain joins TRBV5-4 and TRBJ2-1, with 7 bases identical to TRBD2. The J segment lost 1 base and the V segment lost 4 bases, leaving 5 bases of the junction unmatched. The CDR3 consists of 15 residues. CDR1 SGHNT and CDR2 YYREEE come from the germline V gene (reference sequence). The CDR3 sequence: CASSRSAGSYNEQFF. CDR3 nucleotides: TGTGCCAGCAGCCGGTCAGCGGGGTCCTACAATGAGCAGTTCTTC.

This clone was seen a handful of times. The chain is built from TRBV7-2 and TRBJ2-1; TRBD2 aligns across 7 bases. The CDR3 is 15 amino acids. The V segment lost 1 base and the J segment 3 bases; nucleotides outside the gene matches: 3. The V gene's germline CDR1 is SGHTA and CDR2 FQGNSA. The CDR3 sequence: CASSLVPGGYNEQFF. The DNA for the CDR3 is TGTGCCAGCAGCTTAGTCCCGGGGGGCTACAATGAGCAGTTCTTC.

The chain employs TRBV10-3 and TRBJ2-1; D gene unclear. This CDR3 region has 14 residues. V was trimmed by 0 bases and J by 8 bases, leaving 11 bases between them. The V gene's germline CDR1 is ENHRY and CDR2 SYGVKD. As DNA, the CDR3 is TGTGCCATCAGTGAGTCGAGGTCTCGGGATGAGCAGTTCTTC. Translated, it gives CAISESRSRDEQFF.

The CDR3 bases are TGTGCCAGCTCACACACCGAGGCCTGGACTACGGGGACCCAGTACTTC. Protein sequence: CASSHTEAWTTGTQYF. The chain carries TRBV18 and TRBJ2-5, with TRBD2 as a possible D gene (6 bases). CDR1 is KGHSH and CDR2 is LQKENI in the germline V gene. Deletions cut 4 bases from V and 7 bases from J, with 22 bases between. This CDR3 contains 16 residues. Together with reference TRBV18 and TRBJ2-5, the CDR3 gives the full variable domain: NAGVMQNPRHLVRRRGQEARLRCSPMKGHSHVYWYRQLPEEGLKFMVYLQKENIIDESGMPKERFSAEFPKEGPSILRIQQVVRGDSAAYFCASSHTEAWTTGTQYFGPGTRLLVL.

The V and J genes are TRBV30 and TRBJ1-1; D not resolved. The CDR3 covers 13 residues. Trimming stripped 4 bases from V and 7 bases from J, with 16 bases between. Germline-derived CDR1 and CDR2 are GTSNPN and SVGIG (reference sequence). This CDR3 is CAWMVAVEFEAFF. The CDR3, as DNA: TGTGCCTGGATGGTAGCAGTAGAATTTGAAGCTTTCTTT.

This chain joins TRBV6-2 or TRBV6-3 and TRBJ1-6; 8 positions match TRBD1. V trimming: 5 bases; J trimming: 7 bases; junction bases outside the gene matches: 4. CDR3 length: 14 residues. The germline gives CDR1 MNHEY, CDR2 SVGEGT. In DNA, the CDR3 is TGTGCCAGCAGTCGGACAGGGCGGAATTCACCCCTCCACTTT. Its translation: CASSRTGRNSPLHF.

V gene TRBV5-1 combines with J gene TRBJ1-1, with D hard to call. Germline CDR1 SGHRS, CDR2 YFSETQ. This CDR3 spans 14 amino acids. V lost 2 bases and J lost 6, with 14 bases in between. The CDR3, as DNA: TGCGCCAGCAGCTTCACCACCCTGGAGGCTGAAGCTTTCTTT. Protein sequence: CASSFTTLEAEAFF.

This clone was detected only once. The genes are TRBV14 and TRBJ2-7; D is unresolved. This CDR3 region has 12 residues. Looked up from germline, CDR1 is SGHDN and CDR2 is FVKESK. V was shortened by 4 bases and J by 3 bases, with 7 bases between the two germline ends. The CDR3 region is CASSPSGYEQYF. The CDR3 coding sequence is TGTGCCAGCAGCCCGTCGGGCTACGAGCAGTACTTC.

This rearrangement joins TRBV7-2 to TRBJ2-7, with TRBD2 matching 7 bases. Losses at the gene ends were 5 bases for V and 1 base for J; bases not matched to a gene: 8. There are 15 residues in the CDR3. CDR1 SGHTA and CDR2 FQGNSA come from the germline V gene. CDR3: CASSTVSGDSYEQYF. CDR3 in DNA: TGTGCCAGCAGCACAGTCAGCGGGGATTCCTACGAGCAGTACTTC.

This clone was seen only once. The rearrangement links TRBV6-2 or TRBV6-3 to TRBJ1-5; 7 nucleotides match TRBD1. V shed 6 bases, J shed 3 bases, and the junction held 14 bases outside the gene matches. CDR1 MNHEY and CDR2 SVGEGT come from the germline V gene. This CDR3 has 17 residues. This chain's CDR3 is CASSRRQGYYYNQPQHF. The DNA for the CDR3 is TGTGCCAGCAGCCGGCGACAGGGATACTACTACAATCAGCCCCAGCATTTT.

The gene calls are TRBV19 and TRBJ1-1; 8 bases are a match to TRBD1. The J segment lost 7 bases and the V segment lost 5 bases, leaving 15 bases of the junction unmatched. The CDR3 loop spans 16 amino acids. Germline V lookup: CDR1 LNHDA, CDR2 SQIVND (reference sequence). For the CDR3, the DNA is TGTGCCAGTAGTTCACCCCAGGGGGCGCGGGTAGATGAAGCTTTCTTT. Translating gives CASSSPQGARVDEAFF.

This clone showed up just a few times. The rearrangement links TRBV7-9 to TRBJ2-5; D ambiguous. This CDR3 has 14 amino acids. Trimming pared 4 bases from V and 2 bases from J, leaving 11 bases between. Germline assignment: CDR1 SEHNR and CDR2 FQNEAQ (reference sequence). The CDR3 sequence is CASSYQGAQETQYF. CDR3 DNA sequence: TGTGCCAGCAGCTATCAAGGAGCACAAGAGACCCAGTACTTC.